The 14 T cell receptor beta chains below were found in one sample sequenced in a study of blood T cell repertoires in COVID-19. TCRdb keeps only in-frame clones here, not all; method: immunoSEQ multiplex PCR. The sample includes about 80,000 clones, about 85% seen only once; the top ten take about 9%. Sequenced material: peripheral blood. The receptors originated from a human donor in a cohort sampled during active COVID-19.

This chain connects TRBV2 to TRBJ1-1, with D uncertain. Germline assignment: CDR1 SNHLY and CDR2 FYNNEI. The CDR3 has 12 amino acids. V was pared by 2 bases and J by 9 bases, with 10 bases between. The CDR3 region is CASSERSLKAFF. The CDR3, as DNA: TGTGCCAGCAGTGAAAGGAGCCTGAAAGCTTTCTTT.

V and J are TRBV19 and TRBJ1-2; TRBD1 matches 7 bases. The CDR3 is 14 residues long. Looked up from germline, CDR1 is LNHDA and CDR2 is SQIVND (reference sequence). J gave up 8 bases and V 5 bases, and 11 bases lay outside the gene matches. In DNA, the CDR3 is TGTGCCAGTAGTCCTCGACAGGGTGAAAAGGGCTACACCTTC. Translated: CASSPRQGEKGYTF.

The CDR3 is CASSVGRTEAFF. In nucleotides, the CDR3 is TGTGCCAGCAGCGTGGGGAGGACTGAAGCTTTCTTT. The chain links TRBV6-2 or TRBV6-3 to TRBJ1-1; D uncertain. The CDR3 consists of 12 residues. CDR1 is MNHEY, CDR2 SVGEGT, per germline. V was pared by 6 bases and J by 5 bases, with 10 bases between.

The chain uses TRBV5-1 and TRBJ2-7; 11 bases are a match to TRBD2. There are 16 residues in the CDR3. V dropped 0 bases and J dropped 6; count of bases not matched to a gene: 8. CDR1 is SGHRS, CDR2 YFSETQ, per germline. In DNA, the CDR3 is TGCGCCAGCAGCTTGGGGGGAACCGGGACTAGCGGCGAGCAGTACTTC. Translating it yields CASSLGGTGTSGEQYF.

This clone was recorded a few times. As DNA, the CDR3 is TGTGCCAGCAGCGTAGCGGGGGGCGCACCCTCACCCCTCCACTTT. Residues: CASSVAGGAPSPLHF. J is TRBJ1-6 and V is TRBV9; TRBD1 might be the D (6 bases). CDR1 and CDR2 from the germline V gene are SGDLS and YYNGEE. The CDR3 is made up of 15 amino acids. The V end lost 0 bases, the J end lost 10 bases, and 14 bases lay between the germline ends.

This clone was observed a few times. The chain recombines TRBV5-4 with TRBJ2-3; possible D gene TRBD1, 7 bases. Germline values: CDR1 SGHNT, CDR2 YYREEE (reference sequence). CDR3 size: 15 residues. Trimming stripped 2 bases from V and 3 bases from J, with 13 bases between. CDR3 amino acids: CASSLESGGTDTQYF. The CDR3 DNA sequence: TGTGCCAGCAGCTTAGAATCAGGGGGGACAGATACGCAGTATTTT.

The J gene is TRBJ1-2, the V gene TRBV5-4; D is unresolved. The CDR3 is 13 residues long. The V gene's germline CDR1 is SGHNT and CDR2 YYREEE (reference sequence). V lost 2 bases and J lost 4, with 9 bases in between. CDR3 amino acids: CASSFRVPYGYTF. For the CDR3, the DNA is TGTGCCAGCAGCTTCCGGGTCCCCTATGGCTACACCTTC.

There are a few counts of this clone. CDR3 nucleotides: TGTGCCAGTAGTATCCCCATTCACGGGACAGGGGAGGCCGGGGAGCTGTTTTTT. It codes for CASSIPIHGTGEAGELFF. The chain joins TRBV19 to TRBJ2-2, with 10 bases lining up with TRBD1. CDR1 and CDR2 from the germline V gene are LNHDA and SQIVND (reference sequence). CDR3 length equals 18 residues. With V trimmed by 3 bases and J by 6 bases, 13 bases remained unmatched.

The chain recombines TRBV7-9 with TRBJ2-3; 10 bases are shared with TRBD2. Trimming at V came to 2 bases and at J to 2 bases, leaving 4 bases not matched to a gene. CDR3 length: 16 amino acids. The germline V gene encodes CDR1 SEHNR and CDR2 FQNEAQ (reference sequence). The CDR3, as DNA: TGTGCCAGCAGCTTATCTAGCGGGGGTTACACAGATACGCAGTATTTT. Encoded protein: CASSLSSGGYTDTQYF.

J is TRBJ2-7 and V is TRBV2; the match to TRBD1 covers 10 bases. The CDR3 totals 13 residues. V gave up 4 bases and J gave up 4 bases; unmatched junction bases: 1. Germline CDR1 and CDR2: SNHLY and FYNNEI. The CDR3: CASSVDRGYEQYF. In DNA, the CDR3 is TGTGCCAGCAGTGTGGACAGGGGGTACGAGCAGTACTTC.

This sequence joins TRBV5-4 and TRBJ1-6; D might be TRBD1 (6 bases). The CDR3 extends over 13 amino acids. The V and J ends lost 4 bases and 8 bases respectively, with 10 bases between them. Germline CDR1 is SGHNT and CDR2 is YYREEE (reference sequence). The CDR3 coding sequence is TGTGCCAGCAGCACCCGACAGGATTCACCCCTCCACTTT. This sequence encodes CASSTRQDSPLHF.

This clone was found once. The chain links TRBV6-5 to TRBJ1-2; 8 bases fit TRBD1. The germline gives CDR1 MNHEY, CDR2 SVGAGI. The CDR3 is 15 residues long. V shed 6 bases and J 2 bases; nucleotides not matched to a gene: 8. The chain's CDR3 is CASRLRQGWNYGYTF. Written as DNA, the CDR3 is TGTGCCAGCAGACTGCGACAGGGGTGGAACTATGGCTACACCTTC.

The sample holds a few counts of this clone. The chain couples TRBV18 to TRBJ1-6, with 7 bases that match TRBD1. The germline gives CDR1 KGHSH, CDR2 LQKENI. The J segment lost 7 bases and the V segment lost 3 bases, leaving 3 bases of the junction unmatched. The CDR3 length is 14 residues. CDR3 nucleotide sequence: TGTGCCAGCTCACCTGGGACAGCAAATTCACCCCTCCACTTT. It specifies CASSPGTANSPLHF.

J is TRBJ2-5 and V is TRBV5-5; TRBD1 might be the D (6 bases). CDR1 and CDR2 from the germline V gene are SGHKS and YYEKEE (reference sequence). V was trimmed by 2 bases and J by 5 bases, leaving 10 bases between them. This CDR3 region has 13 residues. Here the CDR3 DNA reads TGTGCCAGCAGCTTTAAGGGGGTCGAGACCCAGTACTTC. Translating it yields CASSFKGVETQYF.